A selection of T cell receptor beta chains follows, all from one sample in a study of blood T cell repertoires in COVID-19. Produced via immunoSEQ multiplex PCR; TCRdb's table is partial and in-frame only. The table shows 40,000 to 50,000 clones, with around nine tenths occurring only once. The sample was peripheral blood. These receptors were obtained from a man aged 60 to 75 with acute or convalescent COVID-19. Both conserved end residues are part of each CDR3.

V gene	J gene	CDR3 protein
TRBV5-6	TRBJ1-2	CASSLEDAARKYYGYTF
TRBV5-1	TRBJ2-1	CASSLYSGGNEQFF
TRBV4-3	TRBJ1-1	CASSQGGTTGGWPEAFF
TRBV25-1	TRBJ2-2	CASSPTGTGGANTGELFF
TRBV7-2	TRBJ2-2	CASSLLAGATTGELFF
TRBV5-1	TRBJ1-2	CASSQGGTGYGYTF
TRBV5-4	TRBJ1-5	CASSLPDQPQHF
TRBV7-2	TRBJ1-3	CASGTGFSGNTIYF
TRBV7-6	TRBJ2-2	CASSKAASGGNTGELFF
TRBV11-2	TRBJ1-1	CASSLGLSPTEAFF
TRBV27	TRBJ1-2	CASSPRGAGYTF
TRBV7-9	TRBJ1-5	CASSSQPGQGACQPQHF
TRBV19	TRBJ1-1	CASSMWTGGFGNTEAFF
TRBV11-2	TRBJ2-5	CASSLVTGARETQYF
TRBV9	TRBJ2-1	CASSVGTGGSYNEQFF
TRBV15	TRBJ2-1	CATSRNKPGGEQFF
TRBV6-5	TRBJ1-1	CASQGTLNTEAFF
TRBV3-1/TRBV3-2	TRBJ1-5	CASSRSTGESNQPQHF
TRBV15	TRBJ1-2	CATSAGGQNNYGYTF
TRBV6-6	TRBJ1-1	CASSQGTGNTEAFF
TRBV7-2	TRBJ1-5	CASSRDRSSNQPQHF
TRBV4-2	TRBJ1-4	CASSQDEGANEKLFF
TRBV5-4	TRBJ1-2	CASSATGGRGYTF
TRBV27	TRBJ1-1	CATALGRGNTEAFF
TRBV6-6	TRBJ2-1	CASSSRQGIAQFF
TRBV3-1/TRBV3-2	TRBJ1-2	CASSLRQGYGYTF
TRBV2	TRBJ2-7	CASRRDNYEQYF
TRBV18	TRBJ1-5	CASSPGQSNQPQHF
TRBV7-9	TRBJ2-5	CASSLERGIETQYF
TRBV25-1	TRBJ1-1	CASRLTGVNTEAFF
TRBV12-2	TRBJ2-7	CASRLCFLNIYEQYF
TRBV24-1	TRBJ2-3	CATSDSSGAYTDTQYF
TRBV7-8	TRBJ1-2	CASSSVTGDYGYTF
TRBV30	TRBJ1-5	CAWSTRGNQPQHF
TRBV5-6	TRBJ1-1	CASSSWSSGDTEAFF
TRBV12-3/TRBV12-4	TRBJ1-2	CASTGTGLSYTF
TRBV4-2	TRBJ2-5	CASSLPTGTGAETQYF
TRBV5-4	TRBJ1-6	CASSGYSPSSYNSPLHF
TRBV7-2	TRBJ1-5	CASSLEAAGNQPQHF
TRBV28	TRBJ2-1	CASNNYGAGGVNEQFF
TRBV5-6	TRBJ2-7	CASSLRQTYYEQYF
TRBV6-2/TRBV6-3	TRBJ2-7	CASSYSGQAKASYEQYF
TRBV20-1	TRBJ2-5	CSASTQGPARETQYF
TRBV6-5	TRBJ1-2	CASASTGLFGYTF
TRBV7-9	TRBJ1-1	CASSDVGWTGQDRGEAFF
TRBV30	TRBJ1-6	CAWSVEGVWSPLHF
TRBV29-1	TRBJ1-5	CSVRDSNNQPQHF
TRBV11-3	TRBJ2-1	CASSSGTSGEQFF